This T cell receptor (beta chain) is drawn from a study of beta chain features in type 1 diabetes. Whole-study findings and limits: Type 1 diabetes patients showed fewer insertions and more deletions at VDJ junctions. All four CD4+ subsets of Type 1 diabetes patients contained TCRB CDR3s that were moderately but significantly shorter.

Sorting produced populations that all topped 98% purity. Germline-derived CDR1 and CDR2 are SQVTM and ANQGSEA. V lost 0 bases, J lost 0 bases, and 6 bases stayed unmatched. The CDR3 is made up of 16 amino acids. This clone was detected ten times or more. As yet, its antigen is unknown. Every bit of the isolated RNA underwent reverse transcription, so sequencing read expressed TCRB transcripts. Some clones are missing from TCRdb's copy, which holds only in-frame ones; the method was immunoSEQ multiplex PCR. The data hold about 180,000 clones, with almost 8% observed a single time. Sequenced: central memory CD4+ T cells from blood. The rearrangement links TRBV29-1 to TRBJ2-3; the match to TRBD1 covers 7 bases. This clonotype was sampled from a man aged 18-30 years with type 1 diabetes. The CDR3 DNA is TGCAGCGTTGAAGAAAGACAGGGTGAGAGCACAGATACGCAGTATTTT. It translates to CSVEERQGESTDTQYF.